This T cell receptor beta chain is drawn from a study of blood T cells in healthy people across ages. General study findings and limits: Versus aged donors, long-lived donors had higher diversity and more naive CD4+ cells.

This clonotype was seen many times. As yet, its antigen is unknown. For the second PCR, which ran for about 6 to 11 cycles, a sample-barcoded 5' primer and a J-beta primer mix were used. Tagging of each cDNA molecule was performed by a template-switch adaptor with 12 random nucleotides. MiXCR, run by TCRdb on the 5' RACE reads, gives a single entry per CDR3 protein. The sample records about 1.4 million distinct CDR3 sequences, approximately 60% being singletons. V lost 0 bases and J lost 6; bases outside the gene matches: 5. The germline gives CDR1 LGHNA, CDR2 YNFKEQ. This CDR3 spans 15 amino acids. Each donor had 9 to 10 milliliters of peripheral blood drawn. Total RNA extracted from each sample amounted to at least 6 micrograms.

This chain links TRBV4-2 with TRBJ2-7, with 10 bases identical to TRBD2. The sequenced material came from blood. The clonotype originates from a man aged 18-30 years in good health. The DNA of the CDR3 is TGTGCCAGCAGCCAAGATTTACTAGCGGGGAGCGAGCAGTACTTC. Translated, it gives CASSQDLLAGSEQYF.